Below, 8 T cell receptor beta chains from the same sample are listed, as sequenced in a study of T cells in Graves' hyperthyroidism and ophthalmopathy (dated by TCRdb to the late 2010s). Receptor amplification or capture employed multiplex PCR. Data came from an Illumina HiSeq 2000. TCR beta CDR3 regions were amplified from RNA transcripts. The TCR CDR3 was subjected to a first round of RT-PCR using the HTBI primer set and the Qiagen OneStep RT-PCR kit. The public reads were reanalyzed by TCRdb: fastp trimming at Q25, MiXCR alignment, in-frame beta chains only. Each CDR3 protein gets just one entry, which takes the most common genes and DNA from the rows behind it. The sample includes about 640,000 distinct CDR3 sequences, with about 15% observed a single time. About 12% of the sample rests with the top ten. The sequenced sample was blood. The receptors stem from a woman aged 45-59 years with Graves' ophthalmopathy.

The chain uses TRBV3-1 and TRBJ2-7; TRBD2 matches at 9 bases. CDR3 length equals 16 residues. After removal of 1 base from V and 3 bases from J, the junction contained 7 bases not matched to a gene. Per germline, CDR1 LGHDT and CDR2 YNNKEL (reference sequence). The CDR3 coding sequence is TGTGCCAGCAGCCAAGGCCAGCGGGAGGCGTACTACGAGCAGTACTTC. Translation: CASSQGQREAYYEQYF.

This clonotype was detected many times. This rearrangement joins TRBV6-5 to TRBJ2-1, with 9 bases that match TRBD1. CDR3 length: 17 residues. J gave up 0 bases and V 2 bases, and 5 bases lay outside the gene matches. Looked up from germline, CDR1 is MNHEY and CDR2 is SVGAGI. DNA of the CDR3: TGTGCCAGCAGTTACGCCCGGGACAGGGCCTCCTACAATGAGCAGTTCTTC. Translating gives CASSYARDRASYNEQFF.

This clonotype occurred many times. CDR3 nucleotide sequence: TGTGCCAGCAGCCTCACCAATGAGCAGTTCTTC. Encoded protein: CASSLTNEQFF. The rearrangement joins TRBV14 to TRBJ2-1; D unresolved. This CDR3 has 11 residues. The V end lost 4 bases, the J end lost 6 bases, and 4 bases lay between the germline ends. Germline V gives CDR1 SGHDN, CDR2 FVKESK.

This clonotype was detected many times. The rearrangement joins TRBV6-1 to TRBJ1-6; 7 bases map to TRBD1. V shed 2 bases, J shed 6 bases, and the junction held 4 bases outside the gene matches. This CDR3 comprises 15 residues. Germline CDR1 reads MNHNS; CDR2 reads SASEGT. The CDR3 loop is CASSEQGEPNSPLHF. The CDR3, as DNA: TGTGCCAGCAGTGAACAGGGGGAGCCTAATTCACCCCTCCACTTT.

This clonotype was detected only a few times. V is TRBV20-1 and J is TRBJ2-5; TRBD2 agrees at 9 bases. The germline V gene has CDR1 DFQATT and CDR2 SNEGSKA (reference sequence). J was trimmed by 5 bases and V by 5 bases; bases with no gene match: 9. The CDR3 loop spans 14 amino acids. CDR3 in amino acids: CSASAGTSQETQYF. CDR3 nucleotides: TGCAGTGCTTCGGCGGGGACTAGCCAGGAGACCCAGTACTTC.

This clonotype was seen many times. The V and J genes are TRBV12-3 or TRBV12-4 and TRBJ2-7; the D gene is possibly TRBD2 (6 bases). V was clipped by 4 bases and J by 3 bases, with 16 bases between them. The CDR3 covers 15 residues. CDR3 protein: CASSSTGTRDYEQYF. In nucleotides, the CDR3 is TGTGCCAGCAGTTCCACCGGGACTCGTGACTACGAGCAGTACTTC.

This clonotype was counted between two and nine times. The gene calls are TRBV7-2 and TRBJ1-3, with D possibly matching TRBD1 (6 bases). Germline V gene lookup returns CDR1 SGHTA and CDR2 FQGNSA. The CDR3 runs to 16 residues. V lost 3 bases, J lost 3 bases, and 15 bases lay in between. The CDR3 DNA follows: TGTGCCAGCAGCTTCGGGGGGGCGCTAAATGGAAACACCATATATTTT. Translation gives CASSFGGALNGNTIYF.

This clonotype was detected ten times or more. V usage is TRBV7-9 and J usage is TRBJ2-1; 8 bases line up with TRBD2. Germline-derived CDR1 and CDR2 are SEHNR and FQNEAQ (reference sequence). The J segment lost 5 bases and the V segment lost 0 bases, leaving 6 bases of the junction unmatched. This CDR3 comprises 16 residues. The CDR3 sequence is CASSLAWREDNNEQFF. The CDR3 region has the DNA TGTGCCAGCAGCTTAGCTTGGCGGGAGGATAACAATGAGCAGTTCTTC.